What follows are 2 T cell receptor beta chains derived from one specimen sequenced in a study of Ad26.COV2.S vaccination and SARS-CoV-2 variants. As to treatment: around 19 received Ad26.COV2.S at low or high dose, single or two shots; 5 received placebo; per-sample allocation not given. Sampling happened 63 days after the first vaccine or placebo injection. The data were produced by immunoSEQ multiplex PCR, yet TCRdb's version contains in-frame clones alone and is incomplete. Of 440,000 or so clones detected, 90% appear once; the ten largest clones hold about 4.4%. Material: peripheral blood, obtained in a trial of Ad26.COV2.S vaccine versus placebo. These receptor sequences come from a person between 18 and 59 years old who received the Ad26.COV2.S COVID-19 vaccine or a placebo.

The chain couples TRBV9 to TRBJ2-3; D not certain. Germline lookup yields CDR1 SGDLS and CDR2 YYNGEE. This CDR3 is built from 16 residues. The V gene lost 2 bases and the J gene lost 6 bases, with 19 bases spanning the gap. CDR3 coding DNA: TGTGCCAGCAGCGTGAGGACCGGGCCGTTGGCGGATACGCAGTATTTT. Translated: CASSVRTGPLADTQYF.

This clone was seen a single time. The chain links TRBV12-3 or TRBV12-4 to TRBJ2-7; D remains unclear. This CDR3 comprises 13 residues. Between the trimmed V and J ends, which lost 4 bases and 5 bases, there was a span of 12 bases. The CDR3 bases are TGTGCCAGCAGTTATCTATCCAGCAACGAGCAGTACTTC. Amino acid sequence: CASSYLSSNEQYF.